One sample yielded the 3 T cell receptor beta chains listed below, sequenced in a study of T-cell reconstitution after alpha-beta-depleted transplantation in children. Unique molecular identifiers were incorporated during preparation of the TCRbeta library. From the PCR reads, TCRdb called clonotypes with MiXCR, one entry per CDR3 protein. The sample shows 350,000 to 450,000 distinct CDR3 sequences, 10% to 15% of them seen only once. The sample consisted of PBMCs, taken from the stem cell graft. These receptor sequences come from a human donor who donated a stem cell graft to a child with Fanconi anemia.

J is TRBJ2-5 and V is TRBV4-3, with D possibly being TRBD2 (5 bases). The V gene's germline CDR1 is LGHNA and CDR2 YSLEER. This CDR3 region has 13 residues. Trimming took off 3 bases at V and 5 bases at J, with 10 bases between the two ends. The CDR3 loop is CASSQKGGETQYF. The CDR3 DNA reads as TGCGCCAGCAGCCAGAAGGGCGGGGAGACCCAGTACTTC.

The V call is TRBV7-2, the J call TRBJ2-1; no reliable D call. Looked up from germline, CDR1 is SGHTA and CDR2 is FQGNSA. Deletions cut 2 bases from V and 7 bases from J, with 15 bases between. The CDR3 is 15 amino acids. The CDR3 nucleotides read TGTGCCAGCAGCTTAAACCCTATCCCTCGAAATGAGCAGTTCTTC. Residues: CASSLNPIPRNEQFF.

This clonotype was seen a few times. This sequence joins TRBV20-1 and TRBJ2-7, with D perhaps TRBD1 (5 bases). The CDR3 has 13 amino acids. Germline loops: CDR1 DFQATT, CDR2 SNEGSKA (reference sequence). Trimming left V 0 bases short and J 9 bases short, with 15 bases between. The CDR3 spells CSARDLGVLWQYV. The DNA for the CDR3 is TGCAGTGCTAGAGATTTAGGGGTCCTCTGGCAGTACGTC.